Each of the 11 T cell receptor beta chains below was sequenced from the same sample in a study of T cell repertoires in cytomegalovirus infection. TCRdb analysed the reads with MiXCR anew, one entry per CDR3 protein. This sample carries hundreds of thousands of distinct CDR3 sequences, 6% to 8% of them seen once, and the ten largest clones take around 6.5%. The sequencing sample was made of PBMCs. All receptors come from a human donor in good health (CMV status not recorded). Some clones in this sample may be carry-over from other donors' samples.

V is TRBV20-1 and J is TRBJ1-1, with TRBD1 as a possible D gene (5 bases). V was clipped by 1 base and J by 1 base, with 13 bases between them. The CDR3 runs 15 residues. CDR1 is DFQATT and CDR2 is SNEGSKA in the germline V gene (reference sequence). CDR3 amino acids: CSARGTGRPNTEAFF. CDR3 nucleotide sequence: TGCAGTGCTAGAGGGACGGGGCGACCGAACACTGAAGCTTTCTTT.

This clonotype was counted ten times or more. This chain connects TRBV7-9 to TRBJ2-7, with TRBD1 identical over 10 bases. This CDR3 has 16 amino acids. V was pared by 5 bases and J by 1 base, with 8 bases of the junction left unmatched. CDR1 is SEHNR and CDR2 is FQNEAQ in the germline V gene (reference sequence). The CDR3 here is CASSPGDRGKSYEQYF. The CDR3 nucleotides are TGTGCCAGCAGCCCAGGGGACAGGGGAAAGTCCTACGAGCAGTACTTC.

In its sample, this clonotype was seen many times. The chain combines TRBV7-9 with TRBJ1-4; a weak D match, TRBD1 (5 bases). The CDR3 sequence is 17 residues long. Trimming stripped 5 bases from V and 1 base from J, with 17 bases between. The germline V gene has CDR1 SEHNR and CDR2 FQNEAQ (reference sequence). In DNA, the CDR3 is TGTGCCAGCAGCCCACGGGACCGCCGCTTAACTAATGAAAAACTGTTTTTT. Its translation is CASSPRDRRLTNEKLFF.

This clonotype occurred many times. This sequence joins TRBV11-2 and TRBJ1-5; D not resolved. The CDR3 is 14 residues long. The germline gives CDR1 SGHAT, CDR2 FQNNGV. V gave up 5 bases and J gave up 11 bases, with 19 bases separating them. CDR3 in DNA: TGTGCCAGCAGCCGAGGTGGGGTCCCGGGGACCCAGCATTTT. Encoded protein: CASSRGGVPGTQHF.

This clonotype was picked up many times. J is TRBJ2-1 and V is TRBV25-1; the D gene could be TRBD1 or TRBD2 (6 bases each). This CDR3 is built from 15 residues. V lost 3 bases, J lost 0 bases, and 9 bases lay in between. CDR1 and CDR2 (germline): MGHDK, SYGVNS. The CDR3 region has the DNA TGTGCCAGCAGTGAGAGGGGGGCCTCCTACAATGAGCAGTTCTTC. This encodes CASSERGASYNEQFF.

In this sample, this clonotype turned up many times. The chain couples TRBV12-5 to TRBJ2-2, with D unresolved. With 2 bases removed from V and 1 base from J, the gap between germline ends came to 11 bases. The CDR3 runs to 16 residues. Germline CDR1 LGHNT, CDR2 FRNRAP. The CDR3 DNA reads TGTGCTAGTGGTTTGATGCGGCAGGAGAACACCGGGGAGCTGTTTTTT. Amino acid sequence: CASGLMRQENTGELFF.

The chain combines TRBV6-6 with TRBJ2-7, with 7 bases that match TRBD2. The germline gives CDR1 MNHNY, CDR2 SVGAGI (reference sequence). V shed 2 bases, J shed 6 bases, and the junction held 16 bases outside the gene matches. The CDR3 is 17 amino acids. CDR3 in DNA: TGTGCCAGCAGTTACGGGACTACCCGATCGTGGACGTCCGAGCAGTACTTC. Translated: CASSYGTTRSWTSEQYF.

This clonotype was recorded at least ten times. The CDR3 DNA follows: TGTGCCAGCAGCTCCTACCGGGCCCCCGGCGGGACCCAGTACTTC. Translated, it gives CASSSYRAPGGTQYF. The chain carries TRBV7-8 and TRBJ2-5, with D unresolved. V lost 4 bases, J lost 7 bases, and 19 bases lay in between. The V gene's germline CDR1 is SGHVS and CDR2 FQNEAQ. CDR3 length: 15 residues.

This clonotype was detected many times. This chain connects TRBV5-5 to TRBJ2-7; D perhaps matches TRBD1 (6 bases). CDR3 size: 15 residues. The V gene's germline CDR1 is SGHKS and CDR2 YYEKEE (reference sequence). Trimming shortened V by 2 bases and J by 2 bases, and 14 bases separated the two germline ends. The CDR3 nucleotides are TGTGCCAGCAGCTTTAAGGGCGGACAGACCTACGAGCAGTACTTC. It is translated as CASSFKGGQTYEQYF.

DNA of the CDR3: TGCAGTGCTATGGGGGAGGTGAACACTGAAGCTTTCTTT. Its translation: CSAMGEVNTEAFF. This chain joins TRBV20-1 and TRBJ1-1, with D possibly being TRBD1 (5 bases). With 4 bases removed from V and 0 bases from J, the gap between germline ends came to 9 bases. Germline-derived CDR1 and CDR2 are DFQATT and SNEGSKA (reference sequence). The CDR3 covers 13 residues.

Ten or more counts support this clonotype. The rearrangement uses TRBV29-1 and TRBJ1-4; TRBD1 matches 7 bases. Trimming at V came to 6 bases and at J to 8 bases, leaving 15 bases not matched to a gene. The CDR3 has 15 amino acids. Germline assignment: CDR1 SQVTM and CDR2 ANQGSEA. CDR3 sequence reads: CSVKTLRQGDEKLFF. In DNA form, the CDR3 reads TGCAGCGTCAAAACCCTGAGGCAGGGGGACGAAAAACTGTTTTTT.